The clone carrying this T cell receptor beta chain was detected many times. This sample was included in a study of low-dose radiotherapy and immunotherapy resistance in tumors. Study information: With 1 Gy per fraction every two weeks, Cohort 2 accumulated 13 Gy across 26 weeks. Patients took oral aspirin 300 mg daily for four cycles from cycle 1 day 1.

Covering alpha and beta chains, TRAV- and TRBV-specific primers were used for the first-strand cDNA. For amplifying TCRs, the PCR ran for around 20 cycles with Phusion, which was used together with a constant-region primer and the adapter on the V primers. TCRdb itself ran the reads through MiXCR, one entry per CDR3 protein. The sample has around 84,000 distinct CDR3 sequences; around 17% are singletons. This sample's time point: after trial treatment. This sample's treatment: LDRT plus nivolumab, ipilimumab, low-dose cyclophosphamide and aspirin (RACIN trial). V gave up 4 bases and J gave up 4 bases; unmatched junction bases: 0. Germline V gene lookup returns CDR1 SNHLY and CDR2 FYNNEI. The CDR3 runs to 12 residues.

This clonotype was sampled from a male donor with prostate cancer. Sequencing was performed on PBMCs, taken after low-dose radiotherapy plus immunotherapy. This chain joins TRBV2 and TRBJ1-2; 7 bases agree with TRBD1. In nucleotides, the CDR3 is TGTGCCAGCAGTGGGGACAGCTATGGCTACACCTTC. Its translation: CASSGDSYGYTF.